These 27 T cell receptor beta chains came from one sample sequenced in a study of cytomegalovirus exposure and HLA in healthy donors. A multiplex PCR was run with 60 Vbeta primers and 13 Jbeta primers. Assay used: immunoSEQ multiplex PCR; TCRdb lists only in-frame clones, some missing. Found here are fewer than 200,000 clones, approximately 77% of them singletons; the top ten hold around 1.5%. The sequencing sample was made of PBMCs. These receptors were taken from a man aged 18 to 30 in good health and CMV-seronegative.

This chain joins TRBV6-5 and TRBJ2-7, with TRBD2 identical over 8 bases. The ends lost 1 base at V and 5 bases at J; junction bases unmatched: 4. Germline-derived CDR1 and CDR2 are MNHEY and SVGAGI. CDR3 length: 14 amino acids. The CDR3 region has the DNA TGTGCCAGCAGTTACTGGGCGGGAGGTGACGAGCAGTACTTC. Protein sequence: CASSYWAGGDEQYF.

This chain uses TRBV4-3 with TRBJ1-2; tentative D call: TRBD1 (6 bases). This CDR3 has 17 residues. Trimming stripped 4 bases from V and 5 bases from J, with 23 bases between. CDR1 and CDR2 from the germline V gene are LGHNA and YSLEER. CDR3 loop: CASSLQGATRTVYGYTF. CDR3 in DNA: TGCGCCAGCAGCCTACAAGGAGCAACCCGGACAGTTTATGGCTACACCTTC.

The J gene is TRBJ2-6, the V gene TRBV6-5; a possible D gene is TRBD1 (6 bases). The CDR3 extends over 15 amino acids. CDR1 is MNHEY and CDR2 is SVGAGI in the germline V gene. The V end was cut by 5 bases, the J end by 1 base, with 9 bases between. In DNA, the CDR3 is TGTGCCAGCAGTCAGACAGGATCTGGGGCCAACGTCCTGACTTTC. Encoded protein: CASSQTGSGANVLTF.

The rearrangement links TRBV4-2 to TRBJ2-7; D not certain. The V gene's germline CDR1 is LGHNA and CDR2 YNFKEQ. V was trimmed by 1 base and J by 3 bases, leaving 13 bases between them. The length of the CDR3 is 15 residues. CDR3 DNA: TGTGCCAGCAGCCAAGTATTGGCTAGTGACTACGAGCAGTACTTC. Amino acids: CASSQVLASDYEQYF.

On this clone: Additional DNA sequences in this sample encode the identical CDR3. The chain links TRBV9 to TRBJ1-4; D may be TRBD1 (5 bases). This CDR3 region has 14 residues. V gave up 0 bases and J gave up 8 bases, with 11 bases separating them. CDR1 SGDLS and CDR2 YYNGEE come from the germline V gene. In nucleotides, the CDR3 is TGTGCCAGCAGCGTAGGGCAGGGCGCGGAAAAACTGTTTTTT. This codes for CASSVGQGAEKLFF.

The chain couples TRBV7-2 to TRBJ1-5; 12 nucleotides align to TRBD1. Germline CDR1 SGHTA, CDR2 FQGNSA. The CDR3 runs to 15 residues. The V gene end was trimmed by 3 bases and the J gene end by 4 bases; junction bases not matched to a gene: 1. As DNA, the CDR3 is TGTGCCAGCAGCTTGGGACAGGGGGCTAATCAGCCCCAGCATTTT. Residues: CASSLGQGANQPQHF.

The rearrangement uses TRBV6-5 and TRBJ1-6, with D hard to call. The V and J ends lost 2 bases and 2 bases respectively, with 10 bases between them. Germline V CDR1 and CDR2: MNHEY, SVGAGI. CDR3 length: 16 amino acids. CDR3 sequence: CASSYEGGAYNSPLHF. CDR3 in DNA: TGTGCCAGCAGTTACGAAGGCGGGGCCTATAATTCACCCCTCCACTTT.

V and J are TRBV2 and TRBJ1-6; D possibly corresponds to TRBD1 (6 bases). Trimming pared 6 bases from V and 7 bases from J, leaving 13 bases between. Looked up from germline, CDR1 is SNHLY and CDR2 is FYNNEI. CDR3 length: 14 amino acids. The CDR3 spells CASRFGQQNSPLHF. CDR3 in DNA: TGTGCCAGCAGATTTGGACAGCAGAATTCACCCCTCCACTTT.

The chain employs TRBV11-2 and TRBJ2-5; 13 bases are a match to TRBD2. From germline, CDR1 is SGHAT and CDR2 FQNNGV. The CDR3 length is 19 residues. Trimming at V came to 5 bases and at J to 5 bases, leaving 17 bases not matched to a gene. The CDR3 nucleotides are TGTGCCAGCAGCCCCGGACTAGCGGGAGCCGCAGCTTCGTCGGAGACCCAGTACTTC. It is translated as CASSPGLAGAAASSETQYF.

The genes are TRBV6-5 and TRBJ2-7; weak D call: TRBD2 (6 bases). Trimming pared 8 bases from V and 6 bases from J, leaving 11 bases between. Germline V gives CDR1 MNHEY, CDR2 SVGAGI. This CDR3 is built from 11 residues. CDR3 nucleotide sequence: TGTGCCAGCCACGGGGGAGGCGAGCAGTACTTC. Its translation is CASHGGGEQYF.

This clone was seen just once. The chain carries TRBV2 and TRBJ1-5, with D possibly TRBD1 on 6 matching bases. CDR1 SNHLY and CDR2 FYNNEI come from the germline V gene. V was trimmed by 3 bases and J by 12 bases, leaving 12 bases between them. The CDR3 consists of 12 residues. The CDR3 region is CASSEGRGRQHF. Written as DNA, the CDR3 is TGTGCCAGCAGTGAGGGGCGGGGGCGCCAGCATTTT.

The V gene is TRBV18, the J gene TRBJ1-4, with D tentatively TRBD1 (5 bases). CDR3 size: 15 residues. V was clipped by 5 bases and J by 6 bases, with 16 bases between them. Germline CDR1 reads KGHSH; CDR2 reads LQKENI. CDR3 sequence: CASSLLPRGDEKLFF. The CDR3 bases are TGTGCCAGCTCATTGCTCCCAAGGGGCGATGAAAAACTGTTTTTT.

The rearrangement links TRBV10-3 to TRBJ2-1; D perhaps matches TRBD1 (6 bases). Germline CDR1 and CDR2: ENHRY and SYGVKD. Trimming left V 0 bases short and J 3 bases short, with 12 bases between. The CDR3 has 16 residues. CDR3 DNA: TGTGCCATCAGTGAGTCAGGCAGGGGCCTCTACAATGAGCAGTTCTTC. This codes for CAISESGRGLYNEQFF.

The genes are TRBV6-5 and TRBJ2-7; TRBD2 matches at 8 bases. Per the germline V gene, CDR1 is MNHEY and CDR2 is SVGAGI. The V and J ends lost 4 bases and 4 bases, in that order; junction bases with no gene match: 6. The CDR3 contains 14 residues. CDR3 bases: TGTGCCAGCAGTTCATTAGGCGGGAGGTACGAGCAGTACTTC. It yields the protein CASSSLGGRYEQYF.

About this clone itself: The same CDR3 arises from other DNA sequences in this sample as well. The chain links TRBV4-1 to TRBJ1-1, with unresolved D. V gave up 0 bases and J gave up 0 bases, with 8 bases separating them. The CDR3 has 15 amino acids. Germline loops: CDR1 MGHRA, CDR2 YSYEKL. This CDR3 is CASSQEAGLNTEAFF. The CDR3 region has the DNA TGCGCCAGCAGCCAAGAGGCAGGCCTGAACACTGAAGCTTTCTTT.

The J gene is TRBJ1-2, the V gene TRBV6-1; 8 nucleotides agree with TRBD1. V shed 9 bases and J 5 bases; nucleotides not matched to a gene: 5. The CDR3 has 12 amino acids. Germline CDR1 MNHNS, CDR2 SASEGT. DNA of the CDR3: TGTGCCAGTCGACAGGGGACGTATGGCTACACCTTC. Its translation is CASRQGTYGYTF.

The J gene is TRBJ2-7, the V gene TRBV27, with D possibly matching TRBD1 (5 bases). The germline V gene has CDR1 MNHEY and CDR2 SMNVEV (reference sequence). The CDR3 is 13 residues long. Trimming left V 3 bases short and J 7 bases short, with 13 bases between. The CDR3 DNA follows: TGTGCCAGCAGTTTGGCGCAGGGCAGGGAGCAGTACTTC. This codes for CASSLAQGREQYF.

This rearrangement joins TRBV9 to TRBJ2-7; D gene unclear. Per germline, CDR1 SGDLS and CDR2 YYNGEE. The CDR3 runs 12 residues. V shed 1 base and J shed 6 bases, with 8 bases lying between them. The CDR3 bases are TGTGCCAGCAGCGTAATAGGCGGCGAGCAGTACTTC. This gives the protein CASSVIGGEQYF.

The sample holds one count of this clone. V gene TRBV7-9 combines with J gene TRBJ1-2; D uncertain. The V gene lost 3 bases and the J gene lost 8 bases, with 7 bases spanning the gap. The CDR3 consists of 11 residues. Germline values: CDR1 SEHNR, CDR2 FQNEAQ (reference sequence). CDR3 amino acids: CASSFERGYTF. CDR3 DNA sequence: TGTGCCAGCAGCTTCGAGCGGGGCTACACCTTC.

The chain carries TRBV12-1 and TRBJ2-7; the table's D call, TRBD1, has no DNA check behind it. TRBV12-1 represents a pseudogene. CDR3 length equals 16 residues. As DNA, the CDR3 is TGTGCCAGCAGCTCTGGTGGGGTGGGGCCTCTGGTGGAGCAGTACTTC. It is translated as CASSSGGVGPLVEQYF.

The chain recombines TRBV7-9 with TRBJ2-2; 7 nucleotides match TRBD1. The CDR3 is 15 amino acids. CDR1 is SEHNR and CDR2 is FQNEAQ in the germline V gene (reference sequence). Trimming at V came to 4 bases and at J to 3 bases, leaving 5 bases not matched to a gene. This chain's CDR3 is CASSSQGSYTGELFF. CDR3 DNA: TGTGCCAGCAGCTCACAGGGGTCCTACACCGGGGAGCTGTTTTTT. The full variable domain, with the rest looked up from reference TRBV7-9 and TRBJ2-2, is DTGVSQNPRHKITKRGQNVTFRCDPISEHNRLYWYRQTLGQGPEFLTYFQNEAQLEKSRLLSDRFSAERPKGSFSTLEIQRTEQGDSAMYLCASSSQGSYTGELFFGEGSRLTVL.

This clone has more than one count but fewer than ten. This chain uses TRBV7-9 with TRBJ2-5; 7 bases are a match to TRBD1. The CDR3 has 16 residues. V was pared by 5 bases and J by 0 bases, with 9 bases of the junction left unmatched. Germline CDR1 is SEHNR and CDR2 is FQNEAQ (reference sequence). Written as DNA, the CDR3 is TGTGCCAGCAGCACTAACCGGGACAGACACCAAGAGACCCAGTACTTC. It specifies CASSTNRDRHQETQYF.

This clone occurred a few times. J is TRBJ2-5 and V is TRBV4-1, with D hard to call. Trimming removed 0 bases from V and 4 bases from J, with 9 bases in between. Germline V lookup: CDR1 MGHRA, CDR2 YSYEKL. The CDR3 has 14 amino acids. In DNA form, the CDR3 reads TGCGCCAGCAGCCAAGATGCGCAGGTAGAGACCCAGTACTTC. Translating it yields CASSQDAQVETQYF.

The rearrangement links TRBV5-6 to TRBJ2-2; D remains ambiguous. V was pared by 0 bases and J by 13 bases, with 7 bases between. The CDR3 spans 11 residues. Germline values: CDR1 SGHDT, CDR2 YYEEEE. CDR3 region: CASSLGGRLFF. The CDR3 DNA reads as TGTGCCAGCAGCTTGGGAGGCAGGCTGTTTTTT. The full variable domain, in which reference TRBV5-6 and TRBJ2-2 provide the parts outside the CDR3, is DAGVTQSPTHLIKTRGQQVTLRCSPKSGHDTVSWYQQALGQGPQFIFQYYEEEERQRGNFPDRFSGHQFPNYSSELNVNALLLGDSALYLCASSLGGRLFFGEGSRLTVL.

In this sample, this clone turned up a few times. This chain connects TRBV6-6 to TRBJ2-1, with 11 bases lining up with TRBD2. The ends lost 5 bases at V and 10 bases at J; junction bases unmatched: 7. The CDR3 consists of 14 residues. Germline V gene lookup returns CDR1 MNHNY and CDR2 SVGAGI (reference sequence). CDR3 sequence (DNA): TGTGCCAGCAGTCAAACGACTAGCGGGATCGAGCAGTTCTTC. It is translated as CASSQTTSGIEQFF.

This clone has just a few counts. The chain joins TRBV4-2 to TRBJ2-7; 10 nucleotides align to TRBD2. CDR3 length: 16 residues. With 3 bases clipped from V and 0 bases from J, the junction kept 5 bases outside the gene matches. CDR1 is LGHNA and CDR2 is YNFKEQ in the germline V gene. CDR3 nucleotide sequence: TGTGCCAGCAGCCAGGCGGGACTAGCGACCTCCTACGAGCAGTACTTC. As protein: CASSQAGLATSYEQYF.

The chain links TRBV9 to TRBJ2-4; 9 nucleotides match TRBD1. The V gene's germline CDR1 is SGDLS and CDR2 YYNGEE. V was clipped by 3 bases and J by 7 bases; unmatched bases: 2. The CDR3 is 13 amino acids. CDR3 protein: CASSATGGNIQYF. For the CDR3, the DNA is TGTGCCAGCAGCGCGACAGGGGGGAACATTCAGTACTTC.